A selection of T cell receptor beta chains follows, all from one sample in a study of blood T cell repertoires in COVID-19. Assay: immunoSEQ multiplex PCR; the TCRdb copy retains only in-frame clones and omits some. The table has approximately 190,000 clones, around four fifths seen once. Sequencing was carried out using peripheral blood. The receptors stem from a young woman with acute or convalescent COVID-19. Each CDR3 is given with its conserved first and last residue. D genes are given only for firm matches. Clone size is given for some rows only: seen once, a few or many times, or a class if the clone is expanded.

>TRBJ2-7|-|TRBV5-4|few
CASSLVNNEQYF
TGTGCCAGCAGCTTGGTGAACAACGAGCAGTACTTC
>TRBJ2-6|-|TRBV19|-
CASSNSRGANVLTF
TGTGCCAGTAGTAACTCCCGGGGGGCCAACGTCCTGACTTTC
>TRBJ2-3|-|TRBV19|-
CASSMMRFSGGTDTQYF
TGTGCCAGTAGTATGATGCGTTTTTCGGGGGGCACAGATACGCAGTATTTT
>TRBJ2-1|TRBD2|TRBV5-1|-
CASSLLAGHKNEQFF
TGCGCCAGCAGCCTGCTAGCGGGACACAAAAATGAGCAGTTCTTC
>TRBJ1-3|-|TRBV7-2|-
CASSSYGNTIYF
TGTGCCAGCAGCTCCTACGGGAACACCATATATTTT
>TRBJ1-5|TRBD1|TRBV28|-
CASSSTGGDNQPQHF
TGTGCCAGCAGCTCGACAGGGGGCGACAATCAGCCCCAGCATTTT
>TRBJ2-3|-|TRBV19|once
CASSIPGTDTQYF
TGTGCCAGTAGTATCCCAGGGACAGATACGCAGTATTTT
>TRBJ1-6|-|TRBV19|-
CASKVTESSYNSPLHF
TGTGCCAGTAAAGTGACAGAAAGCTCCTATAATTCACCCCTCCACTTT
>TRBJ2-3|-|TRBV2|few
CASGLGGTDTQYF
TGTGCCAGCGGGCTCGGGGGCACAGATACGCAGTATTTT
>TRBJ2-3|TRBD2|TRBV27|-
CASTAGDLTDTQYF
TGTGCCAGCACGGCGGGGGACCTCACAGATACGCAGTATTTT